A selection of T cell receptor beta chains follows, all from one sample in a study of T-cell memory formation after mild COVID-19. From the 5' RACE reads, TCRdb called clonotypes with MiXCR, one entry per CDR3 protein. The data contain 5,500 to 6,500 distinct CDR3 sequences, about 18% of them singletons. The material sequenced was PBMCs or a T cell subset sorted from them (not recorded which). These TCRs come from an adult woman who had mild COVID-19 (a few samples of this study predate the infection). Cell type and time point are not known. Both conserved end residues are part of each CDR3. Each record gives: V gene, D gene, J gene, clone size, CDR3 protein, CDR3 DNA. The D gene is left open where the match is weak. The size of a clone is reported for some rows only, either as once, few or many, or as a class for expanded clones.

V gene: TRBV6-5; D gene: TRBD1; J gene: TRBJ1-1; clone size: many; CDR3 protein: CASSLTRQGSDTEAFF; CDR3 DNA: TGTGCCAGCAGCCTCACACGACAGGGTTCGGACACTGAAGCTTTCTTT
V gene: TRBV12-3/TRBV12-4; D gene: NA; J gene: TRBJ2-1; clone size: many; CDR3 protein: CASSLGVEQFF; CDR3 DNA: TGTGCCAGCAGTTTAGGAGTCGAGCAGTTCTTC
V gene: TRBV12-3/TRBV12-4; D gene: NA; J gene: TRBJ1-1; clone size: many; CDR3 protein: CASSPSAEAFF; CDR3 DNA: TGTGCCAGCAGCCCCTCTGCCGAAGCTTTCTTT
V gene: TRBV7-9; D gene: NA; J gene: TRBJ1-2; clone size: many; CDR3 protein: CATFGGTSNGYTF; CDR3 DNA: TGTGCCACTTTCGGGGGGACGTCGAATGGCTACACCTTC
V gene: TRBV3-1; D gene: TRBD1; J gene: TRBJ1-6; clone size: many; CDR3 protein: CASSRSGQGVSYNSPLHF; CDR3 DNA: TGTGCCAGCAGCCGCTCGGGACAGGGGGTCTCCTATAATTCACCCCTCCACTTT
V gene: TRBV29-1; D gene: NA; J gene: TRBJ2-3; clone size: many; CDR3 protein: CSVANDPTDTQYF; CDR3 DNA: TGCAGCGTTGCAAACGACCCCACAGATACGCAGTATTTT
V gene: TRBV20-1; D gene: TRBD2; J gene: TRBJ2-3; clone size: NA; CDR3 protein: CSARDSRTSGDASTDTQYF; CDR3 DNA: TGCAGTGCTAGAGATAGCAGGACTAGCGGGGACGCTAGCACAGATACGCAGTATTTT
V gene: TRBV9; D gene: TRBD2; J gene: TRBJ2-1; clone size: many; CDR3 protein: CASGGRTSGRATYNEQFF; CDR3 DNA: TGTGCCAGCGGGGGCCGGACTAGCGGGAGGGCGACGTACAATGAGCAGTTCTTC
V gene: TRBV2; D gene: TRBD2; J gene: TRBJ2-7; clone size: NA; CDR3 protein: CASSPRVAGFEQYF; CDR3 DNA: TGTGCCAGCAGTCCTCGGGTAGCGGGGTTCGAGCAGTACTTC
V gene: TRBV2; D gene: NA; J gene: TRBJ2-3; clone size: many; CDR3 protein: CASSDTDTDTQYF; CDR3 DNA: TGTGCCAGCAGTGATACAGACACAGATACGCAGTATTTT
V gene: TRBV5-6; D gene: TRBD2; J gene: TRBJ2-1; clone size: many; CDR3 protein: CASSFLLRLAEDNEQFF; CDR3 DNA: TGTGCCAGCAGCTTCCTTCTTAGACTAGCGGAAGACAATGAGCAGTTCTTC
V gene: TRBV5-1; D gene: NA; J gene: TRBJ2-7; clone size: many; CDR3 protein: CASSLTFSIGGADYEQYF; CDR3 DNA: TGCGCCAGCAGCTTGACTTTTAGTATCGGCGGGGCAGACTACGAGCAGTACTTC
V gene: TRBV9; D gene: NA; J gene: TRBJ1-4; clone size: medium-sized; CDR3 protein: CASSVAAGASEEKLFF; CDR3 DNA: TGTGCCAGCAGCGTAGCCGCGGGGGCCTCCGAAGAAAAACTGTTTTTT
V gene: TRBV5-5; D gene: NA; J gene: TRBJ1-4; clone size: many; CDR3 protein: CASSLTGTKNEKLFF; CDR3 DNA: TGTGCCAGCAGCTTGACCGGGACAAAGAATGAAAAACTGTTTTTT
V gene: TRBV7-6; D gene: NA; J gene: TRBJ2-7; clone size: medium-sized; CDR3 protein: CASSSQGAYEQYF; CDR3 DNA: TGTGCCAGCAGCTCCCAGGGAGCCTACGAGCAGTACTTC
V gene: TRBV6-5; D gene: TRBD2; J gene: TRBJ2-7; clone size: many; CDR3 protein: CASSGRVDYEQYF; CDR3 DNA: TGTGCCAGTAGCGGGAGGGTTGATTACGAGCAGTACTTC
V gene: TRBV12-3/TRBV12-4; D gene: NA; J gene: TRBJ1-5; clone size: many; CDR3 protein: CASSPGKYSNQPQHF; CDR3 DNA: TGTGCCAGCAGTCCGGGGAAATATAGCAATCAGCCCCAGCATTTT
V gene: TRBV5-4; D gene: NA; J gene: TRBJ2-5; clone size: many; CDR3 protein: CASSGQETQYF; CDR3 DNA: TGTGCCAGCAGCGGGCAAGAGACCCAGTACTTC
V gene: TRBV7-8; D gene: NA; J gene: TRBJ1-1; clone size: medium-sized; CDR3 protein: CASSPLTNTEAFF; CDR3 DNA: TGTGCCAGCAGCCCCCTCACGAACACTGAAGCTTTCTTT
V gene: TRBV4-3; D gene: TRBD2; J gene: TRBJ2-1; clone size: many; CDR3 protein: CASSLSSGRNSYNEQFF; CDR3 DNA: TGCGCCAGCAGCCTTTCTAGCGGGAGGAACTCCTACAATGAGCAGTTCTTC
V gene: TRBV27; D gene: TRBD1; J gene: TRBJ1-1; clone size: many; CDR3 protein: CASRPFRWEEGGDVEAFF; CDR3 DNA: TGTGCCAGCAGGCCGTTTCGGTGGGAGGAAGGGGGCGATGTAGAAGCTTTCTTT
V gene: TRBV12-3/TRBV12-4; D gene: TRBD1; J gene: TRBJ1-6; clone size: many; CDR3 protein: CASSLADRGASPLHF; CDR3 DNA: TGTGCCAGCAGTTTAGCTGACAGGGGGGCTTCACCCCTCCACTTT
V gene: TRBV7-9; D gene: NA; J gene: TRBJ2-3; clone size: large; CDR3 protein: CASSFTPDTQYF; CDR3 DNA: TGTGCCAGCAGTTTTACACCAGATACGCAGTATTTT
V gene: TRBV19; D gene: TRBD2; J gene: TRBJ2-1; clone size: many; CDR3 protein: CASSILAGGNNEQFF; CDR3 DNA: TGTGCCAGTAGTATTCTAGCGGGGGGAAACAATGAGCAGTTCTTC
V gene: TRBV7-8; D gene: TRBD1; J gene: TRBJ1-5; clone size: many; CDR3 protein: CASSTGGAGNQPQHF; CDR3 DNA: TGTGCCAGCAGCACAGGGGGCGCGGGCAATCAGCCCCAGCATTTT
V gene: TRBV5-6; D gene: TRBD1; J gene: TRBJ2-1; clone size: many; CDR3 protein: CASSPPGQHNEQFF; CDR3 DNA: TGTGCCAGCAGCCCGCCGGGACAGCACAATGAGCAGTTCTTC
V gene: TRBV18; D gene: NA; J gene: TRBJ2-3; clone size: once; CDR3 protein: CASSPLGSGSTDTQYF; CDR3 DNA: TGTGCCAGCTCACCACTGGGGAGCGGTAGCACAGATACGCAGTATTTT
V gene: TRBV12-3/TRBV12-4; D gene: NA; J gene: TRBJ1-1; clone size: medium-sized; CDR3 protein: CASRGGRLNTEAFF; CDR3 DNA: TGTGCCAGCAGAGGGGGAAGGTTGAACACTGAAGCTTTCTTT
V gene: TRBV7-3; D gene: NA; J gene: TRBJ1-1; clone size: NA; CDR3 protein: CASSFTAYEAFF; CDR3 DNA: TGTGCCAGCAGCTTTACGGCGTATGAAGCTTTCTTT
V gene: TRBV20-1; D gene: NA; J gene: TRBJ2-6; clone size: many; CDR3 protein: CSARKSGFTGANVLTF; CDR3 DNA: TGCAGTGCTAGGAAGTCGGGGTTCACTGGGGCCAACGTCCTGACTTTC
V gene: TRBV5-1; D gene: NA; J gene: TRBJ2-2; clone size: medium-sized; CDR3 protein: CASSLAYHTGELFF; CDR3 DNA: TGCGCCAGCAGCTTGGCCTATCACACCGGGGAGCTGTTTTTT
V gene: TRBV9; D gene: TRBD2; J gene: TRBJ2-3; clone size: NA; CDR3 protein: CASSVALAGGTDTQYF; CDR3 DNA: TGTGCCAGCAGCGTAGCCCTAGCGGGGGGCACAGATACGCAGTATTTT
V gene: TRBV12-3/TRBV12-4; D gene: NA; J gene: TRBJ2-2; clone size: many; CDR3 protein: CASSLGLAYTGELFF; CDR3 DNA: TGTGCCAGCAGTTTAGGGCTAGCGTATACCGGGGAGCTGTTTTTT
V gene: TRBV10-3; D gene: TRBD1; J gene: TRBJ1-2; clone size: many; CDR3 protein: CAISEPLGQGRGGYTF; CDR3 DNA: TGTGCCATCAGTGAGCCCCTTGGACAGGGTAGAGGTGGCTACACCTTC
V gene: TRBV6-5; D gene: TRBD2; J gene: TRBJ2-3; clone size: many; CDR3 protein: CASSYSKSRTSHGTQYF; CDR3 DNA: TGTGCCAGCAGTTACTCGAAGAGTAGGACTAGCCATGGTACGCAGTATTTT
V gene: TRBV20-1; D gene: TRBD1; J gene: TRBJ2-7; clone size: medium-sized; CDR3 protein: CSARGQNRGLNEQYF; CDR3 DNA: TGCAGTGCTAGAGGACAAAACAGGGGGCTAAACGAGCAGTACTTC
V gene: TRBV9; D gene: NA; J gene: TRBJ1-1; clone size: many; CDR3 protein: CASSLDSEAFF; CDR3 DNA: TGTGCCAGCAGCCTCGACAGTGAAGCTTTCTTT
V gene: TRBV7-8; D gene: TRBD2; J gene: TRBJ2-5; clone size: many; CDR3 protein: CASSSTTSADTRTQYF; CDR3 DNA: TGTGCCAGCAGCTCAACGACTAGCGCGGATACGAGGACCCAGTACTTC
V gene: TRBV6-5; D gene: NA; J gene: TRBJ1-4; clone size: NA; CDR3 protein: CASSYRGEDEKLFF; CDR3 DNA: TGTGCCAGCAGTTACCGGGGAGAGGATGAAAAACTGTTTTTT
V gene: TRBV4-1; D gene: TRBD1; J gene: TRBJ2-1; clone size: many; CDR3 protein: CASSSPGTGDNEQFF; CDR3 DNA: TGCGCCAGCAGCTCGCCCGGGACAGGGGACAATGAGCAGTTCTTC
V gene: TRBV2; D gene: NA; J gene: TRBJ2-7; clone size: many; CDR3 protein: CASSEARGPWTYEQYF; CDR3 DNA: TGTGCCAGCAGTGAAGCGCGGGGACCATGGACTTACGAGCAGTACTTC
V gene: TRBV7-9; D gene: NA; J gene: TRBJ1-4; clone size: many; CDR3 protein: CASTSQGGDEKLFF; CDR3 DNA: TGTGCCAGCACCTCCCAAGGGGGGGATGAAAAACTGTTTTTT
V gene: TRBV7-7; D gene: NA; J gene: TRBJ2-5; clone size: many; CDR3 protein: CASSSGVDREGYETQYF; CDR3 DNA: TGTGCCAGCAGTTCTGGTGTGGACAGGGAGGGGTACGAGACCCAGTACTTC
V gene: TRBV7-6; D gene: NA; J gene: TRBJ2-3; clone size: many; CDR3 protein: CASSYTSTDTQYF; CDR3 DNA: TGTGCCAGCAGCTACACTAGCACAGATACGCAGTATTTT
V gene: TRBV6-5; D gene: NA; J gene: TRBJ2-1; clone size: many; CDR3 protein: CASTSLSVLAGNEQFF; CDR3 DNA: TGTGCCAGCACATCCCTTAGCGTGCTGGCGGGGAATGAGCAGTTCTTC
V gene: TRBV24-1; D gene: TRBD1; J gene: TRBJ1-2; clone size: many; CDR3 protein: CATSDADRADYGYTF; CDR3 DNA: TGTGCCACCAGTGACGCGGACAGGGCAGACTATGGCTACACCTTC
V gene: TRBV18; D gene: NA; J gene: TRBJ2-7; clone size: many; CDR3 protein: CASSPQGFSYEQYF; CDR3 DNA: TGTGCCAGCTCACCGCAGGGATTCTCCTACGAGCAGTACTTC
V gene: TRBV29-1; D gene: TRBD2; J gene: TRBJ2-7; clone size: many; CDR3 protein: CSVFDLLAGPRYEQYF; CDR3 DNA: TGCAGCGTTTTTGACTTACTAGCGGGCCCACGCTACGAGCAGTACTTC
V gene: TRBV7-8; D gene: NA; J gene: TRBJ1-1; clone size: many; CDR3 protein: CASSSGPNTEAFF; CDR3 DNA: TGTGCCAGCAGCTCCGGGCCAAACACTGAAGCTTTCTTT